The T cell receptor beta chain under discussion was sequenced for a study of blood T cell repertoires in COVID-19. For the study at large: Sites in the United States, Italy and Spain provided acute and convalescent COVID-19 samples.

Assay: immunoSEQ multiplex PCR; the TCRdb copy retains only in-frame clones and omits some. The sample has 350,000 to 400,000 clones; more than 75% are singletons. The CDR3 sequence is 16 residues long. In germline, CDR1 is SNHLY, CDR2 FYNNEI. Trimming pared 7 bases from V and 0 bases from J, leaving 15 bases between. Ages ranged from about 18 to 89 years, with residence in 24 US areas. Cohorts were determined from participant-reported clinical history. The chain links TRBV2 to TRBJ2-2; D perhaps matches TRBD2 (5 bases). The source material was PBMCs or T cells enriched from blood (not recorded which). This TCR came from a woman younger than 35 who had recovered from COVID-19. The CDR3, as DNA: TGTGCCAGCACGGGCCCGGGATTCGCGAACACCGGGGAGCTGTTTTTT. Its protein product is CASTGPGFANTGELFF.